This T cell receptor (beta chain) was sequenced for a study of blood T cell repertoires in COVID-19. Trimming shortened V by 6 bases and J by 3 bases, and 9 bases separated the two germline ends. Germline CDR1 SNHLY, CDR2 FYNNEI. This CDR3 is 13 amino acids long. Original data processing: Cell counts per sample came from amplifying reference gene primers. The assay was immunoSEQ multiplex PCR, and TCRdb's table has in-frame clones only and misses some. From that table come the V and J calls and clone size; the DNA was used to work out D and trimming. Counted here are about 150,000 clones, just over 85% occurring once; the ten biggest clones make up roughly 3.3%.

Sequenced sample: peripheral blood. The sequence was obtained from a man in his 70s with acute or convalescent COVID-19. The rearrangement uses TRBV2 and TRBJ2-1; no firm D call. DNA of the CDR3: TGTGCCAGCAGAAGCAACCACTACAATGAGCAGTTCTTC. Encoded protein: CASRSNHYNEQFF.